Sequencing of this TCR beta chain was carried out in a study of spatial heterogeneity in lung cancer (dated by TCRdb to the late 2010s). Regarding the study in general: More beta-chain than alpha-chain transcripts were consistently detected, likely reflecting higher beta-chain transcript abundance. In the raw uncorrected reads, each unique combination of TCR and UMI appeared more than ten times on average. In non-small cell lung cancer, the study quantitatively compared TCR alpha and beta repertoires across several tumor regions, matched nontumor lung, and blood. Nonsynonymous mutation counts, determined by whole-exome sequencing of tumor tissue, were related to TCR repertoire features. Both alpha and beta chains were TCR-sequenced in samples taken at surgery, namely 220 tumor regions, 62 to 70 matched nontumor lung samples and 55 to 60 PBMC samples. Beyond this particular receptor, the publication reports: Ubiquitous expanded tumor TCRs showed up in blood more often at tumor resection than at routine follow-up. Additional single-cell paired TCR alpha and beta sequencing was considered necessary to confirm, at a functional level, the hypothesis that regional TCRs recognize regional mutations.

Worth noting for this clonotype: There is no known antigen for this receptor. It has no much larger one-base neighbor in the sample; base qualities were not kept. This beta chain turned up in a library designed for alpha chains; as an off-target read, its abundance says little.

The time point label, read with the paper, signifies: sample taken at primary tumor resection. TCR sequencing used whole RNA extracted from tumor and nontumor lung tissue, or from cryopreserved PBMC samples, without cell sorting. Donors were under 95 patients with early-stage, untreated non-small cell lung cancer from the lung TRACERx cohort. Only patients with enough RNA available from two or more tumor regions were chosen for TCR sequencing. Via the germline V gene, CDR1 is SGDLS and CDR2 YYNGEE. The germline ends are 18 bases apart after V is trimmed by 0 bases and J by 5 bases. From its cysteine to its phenylalanine, the CDR3 spans 16 amino acids. The retained sequence is limited to the CDR3, 48 bases, with the frame set at the first base. Library construction relied on 5' RACE. Sequencing was carried out with a NextSeq 500. To allow correction of PCR and sequencing errors, the TCR library protocol tagged every TCR cDNA molecule with a unique molecular identifier. Per the original workflow: Decombinator tools were used for TCR identification, UMI-based error correction and CDR3 extraction. TCRs above a frequency of 2 per 1,000, corresponding to the top 1% of the tumor frequency distribution, were defined as expanded. Renyi diversity was computed with the R vegan package after each repertoire had been subsampled 100 times to 5,000 TCRs. CDR3 similarity networks were built from amino acid triplet string-kernel similarity, connecting CDR3s with pairwise similarity above 0.82. The public reads were reanalyzed by TCRdb: fastp trimming at Q25, MiXCR alignment, in-frame beta chains only. Every CDR3 protein is listed once, alongside the most common genes and DNA of its rows. The V and J calls were not made by the authors but by TCRdb's processing. For this sample the table gives about 5,400 distinct CDR3 sequences, of which approximately 30% were detected only once. The ten most abundant clones make up roughly 3.5% of the sample.

The source was PBMCs, collected at surgery. The receptor was isolated from a female donor with early-stage non-small cell lung cancer. Here the chain combines TRBV9 and TRBJ2-7; the D gene could be TRBD1 or TRBD2, each one agreeing over 7 bases. CDR3 reads: CASSVVRGGAVNEQYF. The nucleotides are TGTGCCAGCAGCGTAGTCAGGGGGGGCGCAGTCAACGAGCAGTACTTC.